This T cell receptor (beta chain) stems from a study of cytomegalovirus exposure and HLA in healthy donors (dated by TCRdb to 2017 to 2019). For the study in its entirety: An earlier analysis of approximately 640 of the donors reported approximately 270 Gb of sequence data and 120 million or so unique TCR beta sequences from around 200 million T cells. The later analysis used no new phenotypic data to find candidate immune exposures, relying instead on TCR beta sequences and their occurrence across donors. A separate validation cohort of 90 to 150 different subjects was used in addition to the 666-subject first cohort. A later analysis re-examined previously published TCR beta repertoires from several hundred donors and added high-resolution HLA genotyping to investigate patterns of TCR occurrence. Every repertoire in the discovery cohort had been generated on one and the same sequencing platform. Both class I and class II loci were covered by HLA typing, at four-digit resolution. Of the roughly 420 genotyped donors, 81% were placed in the genetic ancestry cluster associated with self-reported Caucasian donors. A handful of DR-DQ haplotypes were handled as single units for association and clustering because linkage in the cohort was strong. Typing coverage differed by locus: A, B, C, DRB1 and DQB1 were typed in about 629-630 donors, DQA1 in 500 to 550, DPA1 in nearly 610, and DPB1 in 450 to 480. Using immunosequencing, the study profiled T cell repertoires from 640 or so subjects and related those repertoires to cytomegalovirus serostatus. The aim of the study was to test whether cataloging public T cell receptors could identify signatures of past pathogen exposure. Donor age, sex, ethnicity and CMV serostatus were compiled alongside the repertoire data. A later genetic analysis used genome-wide SNP genotypes for about three fifths of the roughly 700 donors, treating that subset as a discovery cohort. To decide whether each TCR beta V gene segment behaved as functional or pseudogenic, an earlier analysis of some 600 of the donors relied on high-throughput TCR beta sequencing. To predict cytomegalovirus infection status, the study combined high-throughput TCR immunosequencing, statistical association of individual TCRs with disease status, and machine learning. Approximately 330 gigabases of sequencing data and about 92 million unique TCR sequences made up an early release that covered over 550 HLA-typed donors. On average, approximately 250,000 unique TCR beta nucleotide sequences were sequenced per donor among 350 to 400 genotyped donors of the cohort, with roughly 18% of those sequences being non-productive. General findings and caveats noted by the study authors: Broadly in line with IMGT annotations, most TCR beta V segments showed up in productive rearrangements about 87% or about 30% of the time in an earlier analysis of several hundred of the donors. Cytomegalovirus status was reported to be diagnosed by the classifier with high specificity and sensitivity in both the original and validation cohorts. A further reported finding was that TCR beta sequences accurately predicted the HLA-A and HLA-B alleles for most subjects in the first cohort. Correlated functional status among segregating V segments might reflect linkage disequilibrium, but an unknown experimental factor could not be ruled out. Three of the identified cytomegalovirus-associated TCR beta chains were confirmed in vitro to be specific for cytomegalovirus antigens. A later analysis associated 17,000 or so TCR beta sequences with specific HLA alleles at a false discovery rate of 0.05. When HLA alleles, especially DR and DQ, strongly co-occurred, TCR associations were difficult to assign to individual alleles. Most TCR sequences were seen in very few donors, while some public TCRs were found in many individuals. This cohort had only TCR beta chains sequenced, and the lack of alpha or paired-chain data limited which features could be detected. Compared with the roughly 670-donor mean, donors in an Asian-associated ancestry cluster had fewer N-insertions in productive TCRs, according to a later genetic analysis. In a later analysis, several top co-occurrence clusters were reported to appear linked to parvovirus B19, influenza, CMV and Epstein-Barr virus. Because HLA typing was unavailable for some donors at each locus, only the typed subset was used in association tests. A later analysis found that HLA-associated TCR beta chains were more clonally expanded and had lower generation probabilities than equally common non-associated chains. In a later analysis, the rate of TCR association differed among HLA loci, with DRB1 alleles having the most associated TCRs and HLA-C alleles having the fewest. The only immune exposure information available for the cohort was CMV serostatus. Some IMGT-functional V segments, including TRBV6-2 and TRBV6-3, could not be distinguished by the 87-base-pair reads and were therefore excluded. Because counts were too low, fewer than 20 rarely observed V segments, including chromosome 9 orphons, were excluded from the earlier analysis of under 650 of the donors. Sequencing depth was assumed to be roughly uniform across donors in the presence/absence analyses, though that assumption may not hold. According to a later analysis, most CMV-associated TCR beta chains appeared to be HLA-restricted, and the HLA associations seemed to be driven largely by CMV exposure. The authors suggested that the approach could potentially be generalized to other disease states and immunological phenotypes. A total of 164 TCR beta chains were listed by the study as associated with cytomegalovirus. The sequencing pipeline was judged likely to have produced a cluster of highly shared sequence variants as a technical artifact. V-gene and J-gene trimming of TCR beta chains was associated with a missense DCLRE1C variant in a later genetic analysis, and the association was replicated in an independent cohort.

The cohort comprised fewer than 750 healthy bone marrow donors. At the time of sampling, all cohort members were nominally healthy, though unrecorded immune exposures were likely present. The donor was CMV seronegative and was included in the group of a few hundred seronegative cohort members. Every donor gave a peripheral blood sample, and the peripheral blood mononuclear cells from that sample were used for TCR beta sequencing. Genomic DNA extraction from the blood cell samples was performed with the Qiagen DNeasy Blood Extraction Kit. Library prep was done by the immunoSEQ multiplex PCR assay. The multiplex PCR relied on a mix of 60 forward primers for TCR Vbeta segments and 13 reverse primers for TCR Jbeta segments. Amplification of the CDR3 region of rearranged TCR beta genes was performed with a multiplex PCR assay on genomic DNA. On the Illumina HiSeq System, the amplified TCR beta libraries were sequenced as 87-base-pair reads. The study's processing was this. A later analysis counted about 80 million unique TCR beta chains across the approximately 700 repertoires, and about 10 million of these chains were shared by at least two donors. A nearest-neighbor algorithm error-corrected the raw reads and collapsed the reads into unique sequences, merging closely related sequences to remove PCR and sequencing errors. CDR3 sequences were aligned to IMGT reference sequences to assign V, D and J gene segments. For a sequence to be retained, at least a six-nucleotide match to both a V gene segment and a J gene segment was required. A rearrangement counted as productive if the CDR3 had no stop codons and remained in frame with V and J, and every other rearrangement counted as non-productive. CDR3 was defined by IMGT convention, running from the second conserved V-encoded cysteine to the conserved J-encoded phenylalanine. The earlier analysis of more than 450 of the donors excluded sequences that lacked an unambiguous match to a single V gene segment. An earlier analysis of fewer than 750 of the donors classified V segments as functional when productive rearrangements were above 56.7% and as segregating when the standard deviation between donors was above 5%. A statistical classification framework was built to diagnose cytomegalovirus status from the catalog of TCR beta chain sequences. V and J gene assignment, in a later analysis, came from comparing TCR nucleotide sequences with IMGT/GENE-DB human TR gene sequences. A later analysis assigned CDR3 sequences and most-parsimonious VDJ recombination scenarios with the TCRdist pipeline. In a later analysis, every TCR beta chain was defined by the combination of its CDR3 amino acid sequence and its V-gene family, and reads without a unique V-gene family were dropped. As a way to deal with suspected cross-contamination and a sequencing artifact, a later analysis dropped 500 to 700 nucleotide sequences that were highly shared and had low generation probability. For each public chain, a later analysis derived a clonal expansion index from normalized ranks of inferred template counts within each repertoire. Generation probabilities in a later analysis came from a VDJ recombination model fitted to out-of-frame rearrangements, and those results were checked against IGoR. In a later analysis, hypergeometric tests were used to score TCR-TCR, TCR-HLA and TCR-CMV co-occurrence, with a repertoire-size bias correction applied to TCR pairs. To estimate false discovery rates, a later analysis permuted the HLA or CMV assignments 20 times. A later analysis grouped co-occurring TCRs with DBSCAN, adding TCRdist sequence similarity when clustering within HLA-allele-positive subsets. Repertoires with fewer than 30,000 or more than 120,000 public chains were left out of co-occurrence clustering, as were a handful of repertoires with anomalous nucleotide sharing. TCRdb obtained this table from immuneACCESS and retained in-frame rearrangements with V and J assigned. These tables miss some clones; where compared with another copy, unresolved V genes account for less than half of the shortfall, and the remainder is unexplained. V and J calls and clone size are copied from that table; D and trimming were computed from the DNA. Recorded for this sample are roughly 98,000 clones; about 81% of them occurred a single time. The top ten constitute around 1.5% of the sample.

As for this clone: It lacks a known antigen. The record has no base qualities; no much larger clone is one base away.

The CDR3 spans 14 residues, from the cysteine through the phenylalanine. The read is trimmed to its CDR3 DNA, 42 bases read in frame from base 1. V is reduced by 8 bases and J by 4 bases, leaving a spacing of 15 bases between them. In the germline V gene, CDR1 corresponds to SGHVS and CDR2 to FQNEAQ. Input material: PBMCs. The chain uses TRBV7-8 and TRBJ1-3; the D gene remains uncertain. The TCR originated in a man aged 40-49 years in good health and CMV-seronegative. The DNA sequence is TGTGCCAGCCTTCCCGGGAGGATCGGAAACACCATATATTTT. This is translated as CASLPGRIGNTIYF. When the CDR3 is completed using the reference TRBV7-8 and TRBJ1-3 genes on either side, the full variable domain is GAGVSQSPRYKVAKRGQDVALRCDPISGHVSLFWYQQALGQGPEFLTYFQNEAQLDKSGLPSDRFFAERPEGSVSTLKIQRTQQEDSAVYLCASLPGRIGNTIYFGEGSWLTVV.